Below are 31 T cell receptor beta chains sequenced from a single sample in a study of molecular identifiers for immune sequencing clone quantification. TCRdb fed the PCR reads into MiXCR, producing one record per CDR3 protein. Of more than 550,000 distinct CDR3 sequences in the sample, about 25% were seen once. Sequenced sample: naive CD8+ T cells from blood, with Jurkat cell RNA spiked in. As to subset: FACS-sorted CD8+CD4-CCR7+CD45RA+ naive T cells. These TCRs come from a human donor in good health. Some libraries in this study had Jurkat cell RNA spiked in.

This clonotype was recorded at least ten times. Germline and junction disagree at one end, which may indicate a read error. The V call is TRBV4-3, the J call TRBJ2-7; D call uncertain. Germline CDR1 and CDR2: LGHNA and YSLEER. CDR3 size: 14 residues. CDR3 region: CASSQDGSAYEQYF. In nucleotides, the CDR3 is TGTGCCAGCAGCCAAGATGGCTCGGCCTACGAGCAGTACTTC.

This clonotype was seen only a few times. The chain recombines TRBV6-2 or TRBV6-3 with TRBJ2-5, with TRBD1 matching 10 bases. Looked up from germline, CDR1 is MNHEY and CDR2 is SVGEGT. With V trimmed by 2 bases and J by 4 bases, 7 bases remained unmatched. This CDR3 region has 16 residues. For the CDR3, the DNA is TGTGCCAGCAGTTACGGGGACAGGGGTTTAGGAGAGACCCAGTACTTC. It is translated as CASSYGDRGLGETQYF.

This chain connects TRBV20-1 to TRBJ2-7, with 7 bases fitting TRBD1. Germline V lookup: CDR1 DFQATT, CDR2 SNEGSKA (reference sequence). Trimming at V came to 1 base and at J to 3 bases, leaving 9 bases not matched to a gene. The CDR3 spans 15 residues. The CDR3 DNA follows: TGCAGTGCTAGAGGCCCCGACAGGGTGCTCTACGAGCAGTACTTC. Amino acids: CSARGPDRVLYEQYF.

The sample holds many counts of this clonotype. The chain links TRBV20-1 to TRBJ1-1; D might be TRBD1 (5 bases). V gave up 1 base and J gave up 5 bases, with 11 bases separating them. This CDR3 contains 13 residues. Germline assignment: CDR1 DFQATT and CDR2 SNEGSKA (reference sequence). Written as DNA, the CDR3 is TGCAGTGCTAGAGTAACGGACATGACTGAAGCTTTCTTT. This encodes CSARVTDMTEAFF.

This clonotype was detected once. A clone one base away is much larger, so this may be a read error. The V gene is TRBV20-1, the J gene TRBJ2-7, with 11 bases that match TRBD2. J lost 5 bases, V lost 5 bases, and 5 bases had no gene match. The CDR3 loop spans 13 amino acids. Per the germline V gene, CDR1 is DFQATT and CDR2 is SNEGSKA (reference sequence). The CDR3 coding sequence is TGCAGTGCTGTAGGGACTAGCGGCCACGAGCAGTACTTC. This encodes CSAVGTSGHEQYF.

The chain carries TRBV2 and TRBJ2-1, with D unclear. This CDR3 comprises 12 residues. Per the germline V gene, CDR1 is SNHLY and CDR2 is FYNNEI. V gave up 6 bases and J gave up 6 bases, with 9 bases separating them. The chain's CDR3 is CASRGVANEQFF. CDR3 bases: TGTGCCAGCAGAGGCGTCGCCAATGAGCAGTTCTTC.

This clonotype came up a few times. The chain carries TRBV28 and TRBJ2-7; D gene uncertain. Trimming removed 6 bases at V and 7 bases at J, with 10 bases between. This CDR3 contains 11 residues. Germline V gene lookup returns CDR1 MDHEN and CDR2 SYDVKM. This CDR3 reads CASRENGEQYF. The CDR3 coding sequence is TGTGCCAGCAGAGAAAACGGAGAGCAGTACTTC.

This clonotype was counted between two and nine times. The V and J genes are TRBV12-3 or TRBV12-4 and TRBJ2-5; TRBD2 matches 8 bases. The trim removed 5 bases at V and 5 bases at J, leaving 10 bases unmatched. The CDR3 length is 15 residues. CDR3 coding DNA: TGTGCCAGCAGTCCCGTCAGCGGGGGTTTGGAGACCCAGTACTTC. It encodes CASSPVSGGLETQYF.

This clonotype was counted only a few times. The V gene is TRBV27, the J gene TRBJ1-1; possible D gene TRBD1, 5 bases. This CDR3 has 15 residues. The V and J ends lost 4 bases and 5 bases respectively, with 17 bases between them. Germline values: CDR1 MNHEY, CDR2 SMNVEV (reference sequence). CDR3 coding DNA: TGTGCCAGCAGTTCATACCCCGGGGCCCTAACTGAAGCTTTCTTT. It translates to CASSSYPGALTEAFF.

This clonotype appeared a few times. The V and J genes are TRBV5-6 and TRBJ2-7; D perhaps matches TRBD1 (5 bases). This CDR3 is built from 12 residues. V gave up 4 bases and J gave up 5 bases, with 10 bases separating them. Germline CDR1 reads SGHDT; CDR2 reads YYEEEE. The CDR3: CASSALTDEQYF. The CDR3 bases are TGTGCCAGCAGCGCTCTGACAGACGAGCAGTACTTC.

This clonotype was counted only a few times. The J gene is TRBJ2-1, the V gene TRBV27; 10 bases are shared with TRBD2. The CDR3 is 15 amino acids. V shed 5 bases and J 2 bases; nucleotides not matched to a gene: 3. The germline CDR1 and CDR2 sequences are MNHEY and SMNVEV (reference sequence). CDR3: CASSIAGGTYNEQFF. In nucleotides, the CDR3 is TGTGCCAGCAGTATAGCGGGAGGAACCTACAATGAGCAGTTCTTC.

This clonotype was counted at least ten times. The V call is TRBV11-2, the J call TRBJ2-1; the match to TRBD2 covers 10 bases. V dropped 4 bases and J dropped 5; count of bases not matched to a gene: 5. Germline-derived CDR1 and CDR2 are SGHAT and FQNNGV. This CDR3 has 15 residues. The CDR3: CASSSSGSVDNEQFF. The CDR3 DNA reads as TGTGCCAGCAGCTCTAGCGGGAGTGTCGACAATGAGCAGTTCTTC.

This clonotype was recorded a few times. The V call is TRBV7-9, the J call TRBJ2-1; TRBD2 matches 7 bases. The trim removed 10 bases at V and 8 bases at J, leaving 8 bases unmatched. There are 12 residues in the CDR3. From germline, CDR1 is SEHNR and CDR2 FQNEAQ (reference sequence). CDR3 DNA: TGTGCCACGACGGGAGGCCGGGATGAGCAGTTCTTC. Its protein product is CATTGGRDEQFF. The entire variable domain, with the rest obtained from reference TRBV7-9 and TRBJ2-1, is as follows: DTGVSQNPRHKITKRGQNVTFRCDPISEHNRLYWYRQTLGQGPEFLTYFQNEAQLEKSRLLSDRFSAERPKGSFSTLEIQRTEQGDSAMYLCATTGGRDEQFFGPGTRLTVL.

Many counts were recorded for this clonotype. CDR3 nucleotides: TGTGCCAGCAGTTTTTCCCCTAATTGGGCTGAAGCTTTCTTT. Translation: CASSFSPNWAEAFF. The rearrangement joins TRBV28 to TRBJ1-1; D gene uncertain. The ends were cut back, 3 bases at V and 6 bases at J, with 14 bases in the middle. CDR1 and CDR2 from the germline V gene are MDHEN and SYDVKM. The CDR3 has 14 residues.

This clonotype was observed at least ten times. This sequence joins TRBV7-9 and TRBJ2-7, with D perhaps assigned TRBD1 or TRBD2 (5 bases each). The CDR3 is 14 residues long. CDR1 SEHNR and CDR2 FQNEAQ come from the germline V gene (reference sequence). V gave up 5 bases and J gave up 1 base, with 12 bases separating them. The CDR3 loop is CASSTPGPSYEQYF. DNA of the CDR3: TGTGCCAGCAGCACCCCGGGACCATCCTACGAGCAGTACTTC. The full variable domain, completed using reference TRBV7-9 and TRBJ2-7, is DTGVSQNPRHKITKRGQNVTFRCDPISEHNRLYWYRQTLGQGPEFLTYFQNEAQLEKSRLLSDRFSAERPKGSFSTLEIQRTEQGDSAMYLCASSTPGPSYEQYFGPGTRLTVT.

Worth noting for this clonotype: One end of the junction varies from germline; a read error may be responsible. The chain joins TRBV19 to TRBJ2-6; D tentatively reads TRBD1 or TRBD2 (5 bases each). Germline V gene data show CDR1 as LNHDA and CDR2 as SQIVND (reference sequence). This CDR3 is 17 amino acids long. DNA for the CDR3: TGTGCCAGTACCTTGGGCCTGGGGGAGTCTGTGGCCAACGTCCTGACTTTC. It translates to CASTLGLGESVANVLTF.

This chain links TRBV12-3 or TRBV12-4 with TRBJ2-7, with TRBD1 identical over 7 bases. V gave up 6 bases and J gave up 0 bases; unmatched junction bases: 8. The CDR3 totals 15 residues. CDR3 region: CASSHGTVRSYEQYF. DNA for the CDR3: TGTGCCAGCAGCCACGGGACAGTCCGCTCCTACGAGCAGTACTTC.

Ten or more counts support this clonotype. The chain combines TRBV12-3 or TRBV12-4 with TRBJ1-1; 10 bases are shared with TRBD1. The CDR3 is made up of 16 amino acids. J lost 2 bases, V lost 2 bases, and 5 bases had no gene match. CDR3 sequence: CASSLRDRGLNTEAFF. Here the CDR3 DNA reads TGTGCCAGCAGTTTAAGGGACAGGGGACTCAACACTGAAGCTTTCTTT.

This clonotype was observed once. This chain joins TRBV6-2 or TRBV6-3 and TRBJ2-7, with 11 positions matching TRBD1. V shed 0 bases, J shed 3 bases, and the junction held 1 base outside the gene matches. The CDR3 is made up of 15 amino acids. CDR1 and CDR2 from the germline V gene are MNHEY and SVGEGT. The CDR3: CASSYSDRGLYEQYF. The CDR3 region has the DNA TGTGCCAGCAGTTACTCGGACAGGGGGCTCTACGAGCAGTACTTC.

The rearrangement joins TRBV4-3 to TRBJ1-6, with TRBD1 matching over 7 bases. This CDR3 has 18 residues. Germline assignment: CDR1 LGHNA and CDR2 YSLEER. J lost 8 bases, V lost 0 bases, and 13 bases had no gene match. CDR3 coding DNA: TGCGCCAGCAGCCAAGATGGCGCAGGCCTCCAGGGGGATTCACCCCTCCACTTT. The encoded protein is CASSQDGAGLQGDSPLHF.

This clonotype occurred a few times. The DNA of the CDR3 is TGTGCCAGCAGACCCCCCTTAGAAGAGACCCAGTACTTC. It specifies CASRPPLEETQYF. The chain combines TRBV28 with TRBJ2-5; D is uncertain. V was pared by 6 bases and J by 3 bases, with 11 bases between. The germline V gene has CDR1 MDHEN and CDR2 SYDVKM. This CDR3 is 13 amino acids long.

This clonotype has at least ten counts. The rearrangement joins TRBV6-6 to TRBJ2-5; no firm D call. Deletions cut 1 base from V and 5 bases from J, with 14 bases between. CDR3 size: 15 residues. CDR1 is MNHNY and CDR2 is SVGAGI in the germline V gene (reference sequence). CDR3 loop: CASSYLGLGDETQYF. CDR3 bases: TGTGCCAGCAGTTACTTAGGGCTAGGCGACGAGACCCAGTACTTC.

On this clonotype: Mismatch with germline at one junction end may stem from a read error. The genes are TRBV20-1 and TRBJ2-5, with TRBD2 as a possible D gene (5 bases). CDR1 is DFQATT and CDR2 is SNEGSKA in the germline V gene (reference sequence). This CDR3 contains 13 residues. CDR3: CSARPGSLEPQYF. In DNA, the CDR3 is TGCAGTGCTAGGCCGGGGAGCTTAGAGCCCCAGTACTTC.

A note on this clonotype: A junction boundary mismatches the germline segment, possibly from a read error. This chain uses TRBV27 with TRBJ2-7; TRBD1 is a possible D gene (5 bases). Germline lookup yields CDR1 MNHEY and CDR2 SMNVEV (reference sequence). This CDR3 comprises 13 residues. This CDR3 reads CTSSLVQDYEQYF. The CDR3 DNA follows: TGTACCAGCAGTTTAGTACAGGACTACGAGCAGTACTTC.

Note on this clonotype: A much larger clone differs from this one at a single base, so this may be a read error. The CDR3 end shows no conserved phenylalanine or tryptophan, and so a read error is likely. The chain couples TRBV18 to TRBJ2-5; TRBD1 matches 7 bases. With 1 base clipped from V and 1 base from J, the junction kept 3 bases outside the gene matches. Germline V gene sequence: CDR1 KGHSH, CDR2 LQKENI. The CDR3 has 15 amino acids. The CDR3 loop is CASSPRGTAQETQYY. Written as DNA, the CDR3 is TGTGCCAGCTCACCACGAGGGACAGCCCAAGAGACCCAGTACTAC.

At least ten counts were recorded for this clonotype. This chain links TRBV29-1 with TRBJ1-2; TRBD1 matches 7 bases. CDR3 size: 13 residues. Germline-derived CDR1 and CDR2 are SQVTM and ANQGSEA. V lost 7 bases to trimming and J lost 1 base; unmatched junction nucleotides: 6. The CDR3 DNA follows: TGCAGCGGGGGGGACAGTTTTAACTATGGCTACACCTTC. This translates into CSGGDSFNYGYTF. Complete variable domain (other parts from reference TRBV29-1 and TRBJ1-2): SAVISQKPSRDICQRGTSLTIQCQVDSQVTMMFWYRQQPGQSLTLIATANQGSEATYESGFVIDKFPISRPNLTFSTLTVSNMSPEDSSIYLCSGGDSFNYGYTFGSGTRLTVV.

This clonotype was seen a handful of times. The DNA for the CDR3 is TGTGCCAGCAGCCCGGGACTAGCGGGTACAAATGAGCAGTTCTTC. Its translation: CASSPGLAGTNEQFF. The chain couples TRBV7-2 to TRBJ2-1, with 12 bases fitting TRBD2. Germline V gene sequence: CDR1 SGHTA, CDR2 FQGNSA. J lost 7 bases, V lost 5 bases, and 6 bases had no gene match. This CDR3 comprises 15 residues.

This clonotype came up many times. This chain links TRBV6-2 or TRBV6-3 with TRBJ1-5; TRBD1 is a possible D gene (5 bases). Germline V gene lookup returns CDR1 MNHEY and CDR2 SVGEGT. V shed 2 bases and J shed 1 base, with 18 bases lying between them. This CDR3 is 18 amino acids long. The CDR3 region is CASSYLQTASYSNQPQHF. CDR3 coding DNA: TGTGCCAGCAGTTACCTCCAGACAGCAAGTTACAGCAATCAGCCCCAGCATTTT.

This clonotype was seen a handful of times. This chain connects TRBV7-3 to TRBJ2-1, with D possibly being TRBD2 (6 bases). Between the trimmed V and J ends, which lost 2 bases and 7 bases, there was a span of 21 bases. The CDR3 spans 17 residues. The germline CDR1 and CDR2 sequences are SGHTA and FQGTGA. The CDR3 loop reads CASSLEHRSSAGNEQFF. As DNA, the CDR3 is TGTGCCAGCAGCTTAGAACATCGCTCTAGCGCGGGTAATGAGCAGTTCTTC.

This clonotype was recorded many times. The V and J genes are TRBV6-5 and TRBJ2-3; 7 bases line up with TRBD2. CDR1 is MNHEY and CDR2 is SVGAGI in the germline V gene. This CDR3 contains 16 residues. V trimming: 2 bases; J trimming: 3 bases; junction bases outside the gene matches: 8. The CDR3 protein is CASSYHTSAETDTQYF. As DNA, the CDR3 is TGTGCCAGCAGTTACCACACTAGCGCGGAGACAGATACGCAGTATTTT.

This clonotype was picked up a small number of times. The chain carries TRBV6-5 and TRBJ2-1, with 14 bases that match TRBD2. Trimming cost V 8 bases and J 2 bases; bases outside gene matches: 5. CDR1 MNHEY and CDR2 SVGAGI come from the germline V gene. CDR3 size: 16 residues. The CDR3 region is CASQTSGGAAYNEQFF. CDR3 in DNA: TGTGCCAGCCAGACTAGCGGGGGGGCCGCCTACAATGAGCAGTTCTTC.